The sequence of this TCR beta chain was determined in a study of vaccination effects on CD4 cells after COVID-19. The study, taken as a whole, reports: Limitations: small convalescent group and missing early post-infection timepoints.

This CDR3 is built from 13 residues. The germline V gene encodes CDR1 LNHDA and CDR2 SQIVND (reference sequence). As to this clone: Its antigen is undetermined. Germline and junction disagree at one end, which may indicate a read error.

Repertoires were generated with immunoSEQ multiplex PCR, while TCRdb's copy carries only in-frame clones and drops some. The profile shows roughly 63,000 clones, about 79% of them singletons. Expansion with viral peptide pools was applied to antigen-specific CD4+ T cells by the ViraFEST assay prior to sequencing. Once cultured for 9 to 11 days, the cells underwent separation to obtain CD4+ T cells. None of these healthy vaccinees had been infected with SARS-CoV-2 before vaccination. Some 2 million PBMC per well were cultured with around 10 IU/ml IL-2 and 8 to 10 ug/ml peptides. This chain connects TRBV19 to TRBJ2-3; 9 positions agree with TRBD1. The starting material was CD4+ T cells from PBMCs cultured with HCoV-OC43 spike peptides, obtained before COVID-19 vaccination. Indicated subset: HCoV-OC43 spike overlapping peptide pool stimulation. This TCR derives from a human donor who received a COVID-19 vaccine. The CDR3, as DNA: TGTGCCAGTAGTCTAGAGACAGGGGGAACGCAGTATTTT. Its translation is CASSLETGGTQYF.